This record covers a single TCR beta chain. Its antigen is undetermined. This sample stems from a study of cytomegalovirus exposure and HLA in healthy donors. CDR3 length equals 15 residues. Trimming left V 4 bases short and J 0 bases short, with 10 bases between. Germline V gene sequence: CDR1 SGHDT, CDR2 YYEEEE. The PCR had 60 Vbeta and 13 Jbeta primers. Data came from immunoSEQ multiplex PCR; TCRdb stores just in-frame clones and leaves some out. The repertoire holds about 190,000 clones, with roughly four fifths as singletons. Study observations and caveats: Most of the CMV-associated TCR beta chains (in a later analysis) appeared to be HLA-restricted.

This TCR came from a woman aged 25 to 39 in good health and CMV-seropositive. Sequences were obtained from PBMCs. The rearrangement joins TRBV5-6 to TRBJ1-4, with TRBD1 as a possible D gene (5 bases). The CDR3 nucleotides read TGTGCCAGCAGCCCAGGGACTGCAACTAATGAAAAACTGTTTTTT. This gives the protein CASSPGTATNEKLFF.